This T cell receptor (beta chain) was captured by sequencing in a study of CD8 T cells in Susac syndrome. CD8+ and CD4+ T cells circulating in blood were sequenced for TCR beta. CD8+ and CD4+ T cells were negatively isolated; TEMRA cells were FACS-enriched. The CDR3 length is 16 residues. V shed 5 bases, J shed 5 bases, and the junction held 11 bases outside the gene matches. When the RNA was reverse transcribed, random hexamers were used with an input of about 0.5 to 1 ug. By means of immunoSEQ multiplex PCR, TCR beta CDR3 spanning 54 Vbeta and 13 Jbeta underwent amplification. A single record per CDR3 protein comes from TCRdb applying MiXCR to the immunoSEQ multiplex PCR reads. The sample holds 110,000 or so distinct CDR3 sequences; about nine tenths are singletons and the top ten take about 0.15%.

What was sequenced was CD4+ T cells from PBMCs. The sequence derives from a human donor in good health. The genes are TRBV12-3 or TRBV12-4 and TRBJ2-3; 9 positions match TRBD2. The CDR3 protein is CASSPSGTRAGDTQYF. For the CDR3, the DNA is TGTGCCAGCAGTCCTAGCGGGACACGGGCTGGAGATACGCAGTATTTT.